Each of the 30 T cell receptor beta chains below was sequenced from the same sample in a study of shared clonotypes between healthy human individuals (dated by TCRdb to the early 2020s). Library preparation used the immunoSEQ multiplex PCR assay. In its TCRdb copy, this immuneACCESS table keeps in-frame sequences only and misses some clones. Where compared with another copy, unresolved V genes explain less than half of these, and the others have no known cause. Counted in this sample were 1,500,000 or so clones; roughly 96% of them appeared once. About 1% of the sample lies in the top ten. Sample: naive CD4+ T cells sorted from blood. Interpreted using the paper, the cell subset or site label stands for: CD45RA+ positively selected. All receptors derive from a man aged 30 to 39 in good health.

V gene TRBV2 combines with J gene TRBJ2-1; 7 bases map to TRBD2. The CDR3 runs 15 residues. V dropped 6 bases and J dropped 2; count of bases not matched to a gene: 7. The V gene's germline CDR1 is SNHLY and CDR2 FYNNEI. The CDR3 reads CASRERDEPYNEQFF. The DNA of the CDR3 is TGTGCCAGCAGAGAGCGGGACGAGCCCTACAATGAGCAGTTCTTC.

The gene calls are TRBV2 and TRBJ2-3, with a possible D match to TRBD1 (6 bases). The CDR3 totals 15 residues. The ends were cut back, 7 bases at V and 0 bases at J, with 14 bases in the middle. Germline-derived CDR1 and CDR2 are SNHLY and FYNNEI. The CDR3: CASTQDSPSTDTQYF. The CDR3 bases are TGTGCCAGCACACAGGACAGCCCTAGCACAGATACGCAGTATTTT. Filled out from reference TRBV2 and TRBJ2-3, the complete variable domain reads EPEVTQTPSHQVTQMGQEVILRCVPISNHLYFYWYRQILGQKVEFLVSFYNNEISEKSEIFDDQFSVERPDGSNFTLKIRSTKLEDSAMYFCASTQDSPSTDTQYFGPGTRLTVL.

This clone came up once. The CDR3 DNA sequence: TGTGCCAGCAGAAGACGACAGGGGGCGAACACCATATATTTT. This codes for CASRRRQGANTIYF. The genes are TRBV5-6 and TRBJ1-3; 10 bases match TRBD1. The CDR3 loop spans 14 amino acids. V gave up 5 bases and J gave up 7 bases; unmatched junction bases: 6. Germline assignment: CDR1 SGHDT and CDR2 YYEEEE. Full variable domain (rest looked up from reference TRBV5-6 and TRBJ1-3): DAGVTQSPTHLIKTRGQQVTLRCSPKSGHDTVSWYQQALGQGPQFIFQYYEEEERQRGNFPDRFSGHQFPNYSSELNVNALLLGDSALYLCASRRRQGANTIYFGEGSWLTVV.

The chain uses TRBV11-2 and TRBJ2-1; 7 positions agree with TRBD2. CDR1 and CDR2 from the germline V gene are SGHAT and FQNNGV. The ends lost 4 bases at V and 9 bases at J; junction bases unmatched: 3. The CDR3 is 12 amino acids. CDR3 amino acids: CASSSWGGEQFF. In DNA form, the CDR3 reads TGTGCCAGCAGCTCCTGGGGGGGTGAGCAGTTCTTC.

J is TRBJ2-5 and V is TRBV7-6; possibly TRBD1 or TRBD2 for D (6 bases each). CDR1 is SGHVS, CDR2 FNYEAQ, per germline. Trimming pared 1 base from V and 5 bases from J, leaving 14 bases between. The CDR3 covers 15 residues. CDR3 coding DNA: TGTGCCAGCAGCTTAGGTACAGGGAGGATCGAGACCCAGTACTTC. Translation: CASSLGTGRIETQYF.

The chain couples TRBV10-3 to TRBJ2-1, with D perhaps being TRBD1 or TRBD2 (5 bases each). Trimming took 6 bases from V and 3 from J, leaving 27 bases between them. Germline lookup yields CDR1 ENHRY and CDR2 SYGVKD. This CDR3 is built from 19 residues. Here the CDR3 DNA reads TGTGCCATCAGGGGGGACGGGGAACCGGGACGGATGATCTACAATGAGCAGTTCTTC. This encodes CAIRGDGEPGRMIYNEQFF.

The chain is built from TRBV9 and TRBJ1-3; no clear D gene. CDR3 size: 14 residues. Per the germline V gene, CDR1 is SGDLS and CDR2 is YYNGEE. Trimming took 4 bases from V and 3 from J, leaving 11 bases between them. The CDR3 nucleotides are TGTGCCAGCAGCATCGTGGACGTTGGAAACACCATATATTTT. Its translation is CASSIVDVGNTIYF.

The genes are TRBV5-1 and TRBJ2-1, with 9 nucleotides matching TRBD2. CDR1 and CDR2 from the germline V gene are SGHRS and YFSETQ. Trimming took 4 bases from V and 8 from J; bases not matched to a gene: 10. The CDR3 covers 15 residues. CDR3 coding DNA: TGCGCCAGCAGCCCGGGCAGCGGGAGGCCCCATGAGCAGTTCTTC. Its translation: CASSPGSGRPHEQFF.

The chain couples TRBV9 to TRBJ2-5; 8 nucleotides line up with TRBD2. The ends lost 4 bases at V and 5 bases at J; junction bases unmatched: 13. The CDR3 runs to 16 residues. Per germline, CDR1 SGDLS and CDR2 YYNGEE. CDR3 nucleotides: TGTGCCAGCAGCCGCGGCGGGGCGGGAGGTTCTGAGACCCAGTACTTC. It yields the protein CASSRGGAGGSETQYF.

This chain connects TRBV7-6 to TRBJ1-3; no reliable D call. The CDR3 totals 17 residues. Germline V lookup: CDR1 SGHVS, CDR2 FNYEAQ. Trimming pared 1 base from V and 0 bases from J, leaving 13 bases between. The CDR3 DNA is TGTGCCAGCAGCTTAGGACCCAGTACCCCCTCTGGAAACACCATATATTTT. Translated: CASSLGPSTPSGNTIYF.

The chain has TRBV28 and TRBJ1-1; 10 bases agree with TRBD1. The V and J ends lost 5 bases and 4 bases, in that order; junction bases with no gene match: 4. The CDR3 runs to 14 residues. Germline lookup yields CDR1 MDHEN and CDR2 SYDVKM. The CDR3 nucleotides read TGTGCCAGCAGTACGACAGGGGGCGTCACTGAAGCTTTCTTT. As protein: CASSTTGGVTEAFF. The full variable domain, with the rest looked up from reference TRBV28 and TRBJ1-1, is DVKVTQSSRYLVKRTGEKVFLECVQDMDHENMFWYRQDPGLGLRLIYFSYDVKMKEKGDIPEGYSVSREKKERFSLILESASTNQTSMYLCASSTTGGVTEAFFGQGTRLTVV.

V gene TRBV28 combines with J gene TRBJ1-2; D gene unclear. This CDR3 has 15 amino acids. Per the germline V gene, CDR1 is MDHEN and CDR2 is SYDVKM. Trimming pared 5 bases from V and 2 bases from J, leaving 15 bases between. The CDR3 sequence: CASSLGYQENYGYTF. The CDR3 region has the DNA TGTGCCAGCAGTCTAGGATATCAGGAGAACTATGGCTACACCTTC.

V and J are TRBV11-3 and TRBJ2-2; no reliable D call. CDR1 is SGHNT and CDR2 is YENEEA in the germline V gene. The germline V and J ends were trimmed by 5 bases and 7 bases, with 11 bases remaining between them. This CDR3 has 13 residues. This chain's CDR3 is CASSPRVSGELFF. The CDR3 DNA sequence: TGTGCCAGCAGCCCCCGGGTCAGCGGGGAGCTGTTTTTT.

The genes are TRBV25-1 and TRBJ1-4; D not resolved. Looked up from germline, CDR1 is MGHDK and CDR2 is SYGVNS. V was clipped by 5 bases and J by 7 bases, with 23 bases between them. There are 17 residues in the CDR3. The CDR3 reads CASSRQRPGVAAEKLFF. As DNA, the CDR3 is TGTGCCAGCAGTCGTCAAAGGCCTGGGGTGGCGGCTGAAAAACTGTTTTTT.

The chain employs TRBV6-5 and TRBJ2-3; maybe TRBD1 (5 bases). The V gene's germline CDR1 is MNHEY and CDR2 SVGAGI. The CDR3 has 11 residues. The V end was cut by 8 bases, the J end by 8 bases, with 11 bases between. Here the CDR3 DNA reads TGTGCCAGCCTCCAGGGTTTTACGCAGTATTTT. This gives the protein CASLQGFTQYF.

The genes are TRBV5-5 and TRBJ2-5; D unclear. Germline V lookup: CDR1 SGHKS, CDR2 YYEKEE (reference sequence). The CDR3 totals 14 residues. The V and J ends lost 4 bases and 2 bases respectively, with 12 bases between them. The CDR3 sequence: CASSGVGLQETQYF. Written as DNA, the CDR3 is TGTGCCAGCAGCGGAGTCGGGCTTCAAGAGACCCAGTACTTC.

CDR3 sequence (DNA): TGTGCCAGCAGTCAACCGGGCAGGGTTGAGACCCAGTACTTC. Translating it yields CASSQPGRVETQYF. The chain combines TRBV7-2 with TRBJ2-5; a weak D match, TRBD1 (5 bases). Per germline, CDR1 SGHTA and CDR2 FQGNSA. V shed 6 bases and J shed 5 bases, with 16 bases lying between them. The CDR3 contains 14 residues.

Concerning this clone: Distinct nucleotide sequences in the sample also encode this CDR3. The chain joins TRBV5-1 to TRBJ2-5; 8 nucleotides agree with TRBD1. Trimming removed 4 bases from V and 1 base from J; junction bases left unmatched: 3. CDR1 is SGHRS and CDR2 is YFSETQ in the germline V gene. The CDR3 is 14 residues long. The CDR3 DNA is TGCGCCAGCAGCATAGGACAGGGCCAAGAGACCCAGTACTTC. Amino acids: CASSIGQGQETQYF.

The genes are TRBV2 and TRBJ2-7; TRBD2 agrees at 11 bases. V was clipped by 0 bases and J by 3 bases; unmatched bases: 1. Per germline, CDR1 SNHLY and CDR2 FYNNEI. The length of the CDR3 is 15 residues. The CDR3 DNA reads TGTGCCAGCAGTGAAGCCGGGACTAGCGGCTACGAGCAGTACTTC. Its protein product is CASSEAGTSGYEQYF. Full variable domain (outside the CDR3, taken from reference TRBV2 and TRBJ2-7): EPEVTQTPSHQVTQMGQEVILRCVPISNHLYFYWYRQILGQKVEFLVSFYNNEISEKSEIFDDQFSVERPDGSNFTLKIRSTKLEDSAMYFCASSEAGTSGYEQYFGPGTRLTVT.

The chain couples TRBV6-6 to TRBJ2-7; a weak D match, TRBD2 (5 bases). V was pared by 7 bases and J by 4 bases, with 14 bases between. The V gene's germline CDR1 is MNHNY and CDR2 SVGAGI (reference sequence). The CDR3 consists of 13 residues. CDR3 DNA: TGTGCCAGCACTTCGAGAGAGGGATACGAGCAGTACTTC. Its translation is CASTSREGYEQYF.

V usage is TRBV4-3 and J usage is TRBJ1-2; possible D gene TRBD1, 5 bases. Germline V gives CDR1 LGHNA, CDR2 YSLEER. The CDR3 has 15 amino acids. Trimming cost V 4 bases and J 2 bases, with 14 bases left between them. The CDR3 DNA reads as TGCGCCAGCAGCCTGGAGCCGAGGGGCAACTATGGCTACACCTTC. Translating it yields CASSLEPRGNYGYTF.

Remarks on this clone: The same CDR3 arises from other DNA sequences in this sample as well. The CDR3 sequence is CAISESTSTDTQYF. Written as DNA, the CDR3 is TGTGCCATCAGTGAGTCGACTAGCACAGATACGCAGTATTTT. The chain links TRBV10-3 to TRBJ2-3; D gene ambiguous. V shed 0 bases and J shed 0 bases, with 4 bases lying between them. CDR3 length: 14 residues. CDR1 and CDR2 from the germline V gene are ENHRY and SYGVKD.

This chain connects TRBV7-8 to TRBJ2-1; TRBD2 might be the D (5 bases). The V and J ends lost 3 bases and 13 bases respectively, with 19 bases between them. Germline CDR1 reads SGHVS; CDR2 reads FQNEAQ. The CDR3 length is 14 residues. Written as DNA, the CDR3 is TGTGCCAGCAGCTTGAAAAGGACCCCCGGAGGACAGTTCTTC. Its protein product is CASSLKRTPGGQFF.

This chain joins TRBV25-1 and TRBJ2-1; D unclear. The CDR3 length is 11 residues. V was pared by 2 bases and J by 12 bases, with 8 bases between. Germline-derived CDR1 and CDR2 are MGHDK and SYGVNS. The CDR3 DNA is TGTGCCAGCAGTGAAAATCAGCCGCAGTTCTTC. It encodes CASSENQPQFF.

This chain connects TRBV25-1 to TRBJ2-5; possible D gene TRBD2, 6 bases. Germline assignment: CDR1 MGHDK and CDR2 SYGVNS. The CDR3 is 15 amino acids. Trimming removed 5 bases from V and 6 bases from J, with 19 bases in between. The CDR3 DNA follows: TGTGCCAGCAGTCTCTCGATGGGGGGTGCTAAGACCCAGTACTTC. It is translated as CASSLSMGGAKTQYF.

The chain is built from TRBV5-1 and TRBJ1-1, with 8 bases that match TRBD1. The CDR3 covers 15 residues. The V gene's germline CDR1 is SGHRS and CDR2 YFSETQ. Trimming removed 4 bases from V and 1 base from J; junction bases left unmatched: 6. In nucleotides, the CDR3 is TGCGCCAGCAGCGGGTGGACAGGGCCGAACACTGAAGCTTTCTTT. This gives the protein CASSGWTGPNTEAFF.

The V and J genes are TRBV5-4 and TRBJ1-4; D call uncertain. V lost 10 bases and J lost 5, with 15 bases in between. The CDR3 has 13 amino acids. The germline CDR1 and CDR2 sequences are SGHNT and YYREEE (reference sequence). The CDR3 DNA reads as TGTGCCGGAGGACGGGTGGGGAATGAAAAACTGTTTTTT. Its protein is CAGGRVGNEKLFF.

CDR3 loop: CASSANPVRQETQYF. The CDR3 nucleotides are TGTGCCAGCAGCGCCAATCCGGTCCGCCAAGAGACCCAGTACTTC. The rearrangement joins TRBV5-4 to TRBJ2-5; the D is unclear. This CDR3 has 15 amino acids. The V gene lost 4 bases and the J gene lost 1 base, with 14 bases spanning the gap. The germline gives CDR1 SGHNT, CDR2 YYREEE (reference sequence).

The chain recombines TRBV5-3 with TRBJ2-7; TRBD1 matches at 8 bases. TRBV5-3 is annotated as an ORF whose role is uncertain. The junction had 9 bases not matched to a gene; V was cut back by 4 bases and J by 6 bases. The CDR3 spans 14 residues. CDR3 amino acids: CARSKDRDLSEQYF. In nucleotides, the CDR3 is TGTGCCAGAAGCAAGGACAGGGATTTGAGCGAGCAGTACTTC.

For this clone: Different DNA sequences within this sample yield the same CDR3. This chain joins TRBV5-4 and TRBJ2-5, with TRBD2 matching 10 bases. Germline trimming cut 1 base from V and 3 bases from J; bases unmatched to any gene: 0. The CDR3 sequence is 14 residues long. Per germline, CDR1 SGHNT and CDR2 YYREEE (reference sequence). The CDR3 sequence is CASSLTSGKETQYF. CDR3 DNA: TGTGCCAGCAGCTTGACTAGCGGGAAAGAGACCCAGTACTTC.